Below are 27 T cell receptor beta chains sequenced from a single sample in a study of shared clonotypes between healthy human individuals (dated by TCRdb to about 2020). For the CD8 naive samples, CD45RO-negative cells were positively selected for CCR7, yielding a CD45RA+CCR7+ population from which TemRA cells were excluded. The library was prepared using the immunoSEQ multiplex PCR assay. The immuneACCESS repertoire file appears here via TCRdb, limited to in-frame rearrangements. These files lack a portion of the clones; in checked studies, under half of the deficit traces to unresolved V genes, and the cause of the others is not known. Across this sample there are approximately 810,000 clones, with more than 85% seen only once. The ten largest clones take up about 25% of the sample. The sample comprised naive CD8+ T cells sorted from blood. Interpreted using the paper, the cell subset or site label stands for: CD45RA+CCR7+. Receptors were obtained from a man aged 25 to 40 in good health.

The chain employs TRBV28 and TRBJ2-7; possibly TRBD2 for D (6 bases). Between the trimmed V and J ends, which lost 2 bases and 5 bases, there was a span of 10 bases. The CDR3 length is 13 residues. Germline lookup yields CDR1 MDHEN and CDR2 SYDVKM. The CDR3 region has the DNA TGTGCCAGCAGTTTACGGGGACTGAACGAGCAGTACTTC. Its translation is CASSLRGLNEQYF. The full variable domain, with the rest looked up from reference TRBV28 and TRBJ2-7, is DVKVTQSSRYLVKRTGEKVFLECVQDMDHENMFWYRQDPGLGLRLIYFSYDVKMKEKGDIPEGYSVSREKKERFSLILESASTNQTSMYLCASSLRGLNEQYFGPGTRLTVT.

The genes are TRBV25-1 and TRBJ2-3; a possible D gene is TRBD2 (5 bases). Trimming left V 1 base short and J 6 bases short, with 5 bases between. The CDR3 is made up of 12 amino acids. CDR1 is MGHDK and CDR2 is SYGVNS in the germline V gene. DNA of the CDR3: TGTGCCAGCAGTGAATCGGGGGATACGCAGTATTTT. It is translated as CASSESGDTQYF.

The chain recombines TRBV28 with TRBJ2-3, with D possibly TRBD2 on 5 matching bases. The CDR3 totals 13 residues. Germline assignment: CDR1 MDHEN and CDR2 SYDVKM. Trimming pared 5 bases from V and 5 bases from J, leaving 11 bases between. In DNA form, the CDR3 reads TGTGCCAGCAGTCAGGACTGGCGAGATACGCAGTATTTT. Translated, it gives CASSQDWRDTQYF. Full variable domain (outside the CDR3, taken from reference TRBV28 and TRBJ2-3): DVKVTQSSRYLVKRTGEKVFLECVQDMDHENMFWYRQDPGLGLRLIYFSYDVKMKEKGDIPEGYSVSREKKERFSLILESASTNQTSMYLCASSQDWRDTQYFGPGTRLTVL.

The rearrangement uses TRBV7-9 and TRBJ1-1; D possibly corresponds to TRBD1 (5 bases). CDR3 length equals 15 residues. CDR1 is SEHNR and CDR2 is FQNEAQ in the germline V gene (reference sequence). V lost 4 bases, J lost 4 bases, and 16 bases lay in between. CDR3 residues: CASSSWTRTVTEAFF. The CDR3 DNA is TGTGCCAGCAGCTCTTGGACAAGAACAGTCACTGAAGCTTTCTTT.

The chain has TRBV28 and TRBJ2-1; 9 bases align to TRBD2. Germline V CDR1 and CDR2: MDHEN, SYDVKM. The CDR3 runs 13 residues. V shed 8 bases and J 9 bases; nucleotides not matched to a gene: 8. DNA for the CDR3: TGTGCCAGCCAGCCCCCTAGCGGGATTGAGCAGTTCTTC. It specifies CASQPPSGIEQFF.

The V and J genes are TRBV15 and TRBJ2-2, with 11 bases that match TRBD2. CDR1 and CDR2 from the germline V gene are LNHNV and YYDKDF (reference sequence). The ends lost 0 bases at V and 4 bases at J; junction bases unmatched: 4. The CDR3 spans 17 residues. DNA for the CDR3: TGTGCCACCAGCAGAGATCTGGGACTAGCGGCCACCGGGGAGCTGTTTTTT. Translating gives CATSRDLGLAATGELFF.

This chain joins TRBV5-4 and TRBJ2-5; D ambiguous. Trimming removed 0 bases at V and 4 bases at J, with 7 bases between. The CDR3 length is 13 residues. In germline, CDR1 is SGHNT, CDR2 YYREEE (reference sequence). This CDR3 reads CASSLAWGETQYF. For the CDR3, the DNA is TGTGCCAGCAGCTTGGCTTGGGGAGAGACCCAGTACTTC.

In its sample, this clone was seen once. Here the CDR3 DNA reads TGTGCCAGCAGTCAGACTAGCGGGAGGGCCGGGGAGCTGTTTTTT. It is translated as CASSQTSGRAGELFF. This rearrangement joins TRBV27 to TRBJ2-2, with 14 bases fitting TRBD2. The CDR3 contains 15 residues. The ends lost 5 bases at V and 6 bases at J; junction bases unmatched: 2. Germline V gene lookup returns CDR1 MNHEY and CDR2 SMNVEV (reference sequence).

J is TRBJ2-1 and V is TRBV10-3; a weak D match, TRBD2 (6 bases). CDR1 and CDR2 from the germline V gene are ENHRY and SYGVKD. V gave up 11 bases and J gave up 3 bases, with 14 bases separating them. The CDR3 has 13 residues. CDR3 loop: CAAGLENYNEQFF. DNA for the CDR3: TGTGCCGCGGGACTGGAGAACTACAATGAGCAGTTCTTC.

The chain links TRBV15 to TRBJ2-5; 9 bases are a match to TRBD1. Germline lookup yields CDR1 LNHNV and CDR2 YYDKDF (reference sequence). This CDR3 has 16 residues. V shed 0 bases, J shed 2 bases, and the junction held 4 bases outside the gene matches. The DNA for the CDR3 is TGTGCCACCAGCAGAGAATCCGGGACAGGGCAAGAGACCCAGTACTTC. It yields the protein CATSRESGTGQETQYF.

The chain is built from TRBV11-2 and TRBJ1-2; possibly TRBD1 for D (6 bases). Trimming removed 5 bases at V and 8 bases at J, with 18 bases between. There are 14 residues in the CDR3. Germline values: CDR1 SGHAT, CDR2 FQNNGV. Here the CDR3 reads CASSTAGGGYGYTF. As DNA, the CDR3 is TGTGCCAGCAGCACAGCCGGAGGGGGATACGGCTACACCTTC.

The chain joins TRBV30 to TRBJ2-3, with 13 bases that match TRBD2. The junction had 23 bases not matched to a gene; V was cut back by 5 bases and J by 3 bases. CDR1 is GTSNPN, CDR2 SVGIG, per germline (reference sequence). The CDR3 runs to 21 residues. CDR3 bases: TGTGCCTGGGTGGGAATACGGGGACTAGCGGGGCTGAACTTCCTAACAGATACGCAGTATTTT. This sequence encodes CAWVGIRGLAGLNFLTDTQYF.

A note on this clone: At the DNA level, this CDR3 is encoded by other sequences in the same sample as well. Here the CDR3 reads CASSVGQGYGTEAFF. Written as DNA, the CDR3 is TGTGCCAGCAGCGTAGGGCAGGGGTACGGCACTGAAGCTTTCTTT. The chain uses TRBV9 and TRBJ1-1, with a tentative D call TRBD1 (6 bases). Germline V CDR1 and CDR2: SGDLS, YYNGEE. This CDR3 has 15 residues. Trimming shortened V by 0 bases and J by 4 bases, and 13 bases separated the two germline ends.

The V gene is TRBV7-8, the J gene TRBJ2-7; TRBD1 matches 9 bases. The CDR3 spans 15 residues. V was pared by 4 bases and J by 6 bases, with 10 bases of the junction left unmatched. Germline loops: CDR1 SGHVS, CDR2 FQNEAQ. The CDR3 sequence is CASSYLGQGSLEQYF. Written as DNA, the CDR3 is TGTGCCAGCAGCTACTTGGGACAGGGTTCCCTCGAGCAGTACTTC.

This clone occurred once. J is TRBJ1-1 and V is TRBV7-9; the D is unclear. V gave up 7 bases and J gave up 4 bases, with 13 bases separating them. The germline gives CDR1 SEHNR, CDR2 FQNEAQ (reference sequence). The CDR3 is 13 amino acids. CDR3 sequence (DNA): TGTGCCAGCACCCCGGTCAGGAGCACTGAAGCTTTCTTT. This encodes CASTPVRSTEAFF. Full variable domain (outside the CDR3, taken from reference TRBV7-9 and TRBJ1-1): DTGVSQNPRHKITKRGQNVTFRCDPISEHNRLYWYRQTLGQGPEFLTYFQNEAQLEKSRLLSDRFSAERPKGSFSTLEIQRTEQGDSAMYLCASTPVRSTEAFFGQGTRLTVV.

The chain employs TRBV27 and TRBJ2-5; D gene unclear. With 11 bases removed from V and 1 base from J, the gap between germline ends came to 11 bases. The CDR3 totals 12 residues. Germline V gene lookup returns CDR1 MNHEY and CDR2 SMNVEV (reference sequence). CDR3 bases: TGTGCCGTCAGGACGGTCCAAGAGACCCAGTACTTC. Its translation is CAVRTVQETQYF.

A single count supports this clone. Here the CDR3 reads CAIRGTDLQREGSNEQFF. The CDR3 DNA follows: TGTGCCATCAGGGGGACTGATCTTCAGCGGGAGGGGAGTAATGAGCAGTTCTTC. This chain uses TRBV10-3 with TRBJ2-1; 10 bases are shared with TRBD2. The trim removed 6 bases at V and 7 bases at J, leaving 18 bases unmatched. CDR3 length equals 18 residues. Germline lookup yields CDR1 ENHRY and CDR2 SYGVKD.

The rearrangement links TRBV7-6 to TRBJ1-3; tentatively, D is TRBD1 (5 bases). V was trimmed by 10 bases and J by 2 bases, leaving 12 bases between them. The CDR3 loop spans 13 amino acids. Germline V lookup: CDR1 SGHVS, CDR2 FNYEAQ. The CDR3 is CATREGPGNTIYF. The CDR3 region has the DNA TGTGCCACCCGGGAGGGGCCTGGAAACACCATATATTTT.

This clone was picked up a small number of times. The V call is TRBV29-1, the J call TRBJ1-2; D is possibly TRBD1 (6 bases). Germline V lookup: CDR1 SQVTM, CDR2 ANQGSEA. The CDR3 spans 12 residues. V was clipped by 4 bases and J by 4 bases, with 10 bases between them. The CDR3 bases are TGCAGCGTTGGAGCACAGGGCTATGGCTACACCTTC. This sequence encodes CSVGAQGYGYTF. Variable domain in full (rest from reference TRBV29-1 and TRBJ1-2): SAVISQKPSRDICQRGTSLTIQCQVDSQVTMMFWYRQQPGQSLTLIATANQGSEATYESGFVIDKFPISRPNLTFSTLTVSNMSPEDSSIYLCSVGAQGYGYTFGSGTRLTVV.

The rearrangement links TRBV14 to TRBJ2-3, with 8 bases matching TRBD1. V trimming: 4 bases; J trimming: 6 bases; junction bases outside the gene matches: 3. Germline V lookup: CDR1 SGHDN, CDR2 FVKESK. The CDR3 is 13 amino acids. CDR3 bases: TGTGCCAGCAGCCCCTACAGGGGGGATACGCAGTATTTT. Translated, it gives CASSPYRGDTQYF.

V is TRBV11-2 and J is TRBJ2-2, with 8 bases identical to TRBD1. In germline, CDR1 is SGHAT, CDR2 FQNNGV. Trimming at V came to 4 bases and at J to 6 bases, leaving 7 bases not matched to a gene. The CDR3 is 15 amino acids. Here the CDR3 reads CASSWGTGVAGELFF. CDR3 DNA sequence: TGTGCCAGCAGCTGGGGGACAGGTGTGGCCGGGGAGCTGTTTTTT.

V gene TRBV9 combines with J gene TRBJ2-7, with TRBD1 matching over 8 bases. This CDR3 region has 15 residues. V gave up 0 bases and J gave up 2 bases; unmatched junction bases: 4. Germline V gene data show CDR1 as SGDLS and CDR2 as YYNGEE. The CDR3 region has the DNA TGTGCCAGCAGCGTAGTGGACAGGGCCCCCTACGAGCAGTACTTC. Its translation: CASSVVDRAPYEQYF.

The CDR3 reads CASSPGQGNYGYTF. CDR3 nucleotide sequence: TGTGCCAGCAGCCCGGGACAGGGGAACTATGGCTACACCTTC. The rearrangement uses TRBV5-6 and TRBJ1-2; 10 nucleotides agree with TRBD1. CDR1 and CDR2 from the germline V gene are SGHDT and YYEEEE. Germline trimming cut 4 bases from V and 2 bases from J; bases unmatched to any gene: 2. This CDR3 is 14 amino acids long.

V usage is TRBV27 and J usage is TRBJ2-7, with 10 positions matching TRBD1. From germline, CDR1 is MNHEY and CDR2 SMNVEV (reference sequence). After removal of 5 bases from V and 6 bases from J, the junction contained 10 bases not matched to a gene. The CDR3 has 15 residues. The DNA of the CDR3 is TGTGCCAGCAGTCACGTCGACAGGGGGCAGATCGAGCAGTACTTC. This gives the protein CASSHVDRGQIEQYF.

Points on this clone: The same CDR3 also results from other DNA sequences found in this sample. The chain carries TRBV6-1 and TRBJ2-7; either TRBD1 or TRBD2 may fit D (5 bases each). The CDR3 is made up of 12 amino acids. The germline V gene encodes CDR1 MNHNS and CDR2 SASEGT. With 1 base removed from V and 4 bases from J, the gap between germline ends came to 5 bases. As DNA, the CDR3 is TGTGCCAGCAGTGAAGGGGGGTACGAGCAGTACTTC. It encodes CASSEGGYEQYF.

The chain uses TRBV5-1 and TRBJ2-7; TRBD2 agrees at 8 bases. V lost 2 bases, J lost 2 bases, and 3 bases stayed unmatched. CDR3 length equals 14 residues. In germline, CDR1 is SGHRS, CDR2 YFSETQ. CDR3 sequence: CASSFSGVAYEQYF. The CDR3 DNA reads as TGCGCCAGCAGCTTTAGCGGGGTAGCCTACGAGCAGTACTTC.

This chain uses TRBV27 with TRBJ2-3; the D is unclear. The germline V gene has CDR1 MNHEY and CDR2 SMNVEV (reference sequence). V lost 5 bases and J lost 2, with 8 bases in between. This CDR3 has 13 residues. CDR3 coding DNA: TGTGCCAGCAGTCTCATAGTCACAGATACGCAGTATTTT. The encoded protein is CASSLIVTDTQYF.